Listed here are 8 T cell receptor beta chains from one sample, sequenced in a study of blood T cell repertoires in COVID-19. Generated by immunoSEQ multiplex PCR, the TCRdb table keeps only in-frame clones and is missing some. The profile shows more than 95,000 clones, about 89% of them singletons. Source material: peripheral blood. All receptors come from a human donor in a cohort sampled during active COVID-19.

The chain couples TRBV30 to TRBJ2-5, with D perhaps TRBD1 (5 bases). The CDR3 contains 13 residues. V lost 0 bases, J lost 5 bases, and 10 bases lay in between. Germline assignment: CDR1 GTSNPN and CDR2 SVGIG (reference sequence). The chain's CDR3 is CAWSVGVGETQYF. The CDR3 DNA reads as TGTGCCTGGAGTGTAGGGGTAGGGGAGACCCAGTACTTC.

The V and J genes are TRBV15 and TRBJ1-5, with 7 nucleotides matching TRBD1. V lost 2 bases, J lost 8 bases, and 6 bases stayed unmatched. CDR3 length: 14 residues. Germline assignment: CDR1 LNHNV and CDR2 YYDKDF (reference sequence). The CDR3 loop reads CATSRNRGREPQHF. CDR3 sequence (DNA): TGTGCCACCAGCAGAAACAGGGGTAGAGAGCCCCAGCATTTT.

The genes are TRBV5-4 and TRBJ2-3; no firm D call. In germline, CDR1 is SGHNT, CDR2 YYREEE (reference sequence). Trimming removed 5 bases from V and 6 bases from J, with 13 bases in between. The CDR3 extends over 13 amino acids. CDR3 nucleotide sequence: TGTGCCAGCAGTTCCCGTGGGCCCGATACGCAGTATTTT. This gives the protein CASSSRGPDTQYF.

The rearrangement uses TRBV21-1 and TRBJ1-4. TRBV21-1 is deemed a pseudogene. The length of the CDR3 is 19 residues. CDR3 sequence: CASSKVPVNEVATNEKLFF. CDR3 DNA: TGTGCCAGCAGCAAAGTTCCGGTTAACGAGGTCGCAACTAATGAAAAACTGTTTTTT.

This rearrangement joins TRBV15 to TRBJ2-7; 7 bases fit TRBD1. Germline CDR1 reads LNHNV; CDR2 reads YYDKDF (reference sequence). CDR3 length: 15 residues. The J segment lost 4 bases and the V segment lost 1 base, leaving 7 bases of the junction unmatched. The CDR3 nucleotides read TGTGCCACCAGCAGAGGGGGGACAGCAATTTACGAGCAGTACTTC. Translation: CATSRGGTAIYEQYF.

This clone came up a few times. The gene calls are TRBV28 and TRBJ2-7, with D perhaps TRBD2 (5 bases). Germline CDR1 and CDR2: MDHEN and SYDVKM. V lost 5 bases to trimming and J lost 0 bases, with 29 bases between them. The CDR3 extends over 20 amino acids. CDR3 in DNA: TGTGCCAGCAGTCTTCTAGGACGGGTGCGACCGGGGATTAACTCCTACGAGCAGTACTTC. This encodes CASSLLGRVRPGINSYEQYF.

V gene TRBV5-1 combines with J gene TRBJ2-1, with no clear D. Germline CDR1 is SGHRS and CDR2 is YFSETQ. The CDR3 covers 14 residues. V lost 4 bases and J lost 5, with 13 bases in between. Written as DNA, the CDR3 is TGCGCCAGCAGCCCCACCCTAAATAACAATGAGCAGTTCTTC. Amino acid sequence: CASSPTLNNNEQFF. Using reference TRBV5-1 and TRBJ2-1 for the parts outside the CDR3, the full variable domain is KAGVTQTPRYLIKTRGQQVTLSCSPISGHRSVSWYQQTPGQGLQFLFEYFSETQRNKGNFPGRFSGRQFSNSRSEMNVSTLELGDSALYLCASSPTLNNNEQFFGPGTRLTVL.

Regarding this clone: Germline and junction disagree at one end, which may indicate a read error. The chain has TRBV9 and TRBJ1-2; maybe TRBD1 (5 bases). The CDR3 is made up of 17 amino acids. Per the germline V gene, CDR1 is SGDLS and CDR2 is YYNGEE. The CDR3 region has the DNA TGTGCCAGCAGCGTAGCCCCCGGGGGGAACGATAACGATGGCTACACCTTC. Its translation is CASSVAPGGNDNDGYTF.